A single sample gave rise to the 28 T cell receptor beta chains below, sequenced in a study of T cells in Graves' hyperthyroidism and ophthalmopathy. TCR beta CDR3 region amplification was performed from RNA transcripts. HTBI primers drove first-round RT-PCR of the TCR CDR3. Via MiXCR, TCRdb re-called the multiplex PCR reads, giving one row per CDR3 protein. This table has about 590,000 distinct CDR3 sequences, approximately 14% appearing once. Sequencing input: blood. The receptor source for this set is a woman aged 25 to 39 with Graves' hyperthyroidism.

This clonotype was recorded at least ten times. This chain connects TRBV28 to TRBJ1-2; D unresolved. There are 18 residues in the CDR3. V shed 4 bases and J shed 0 bases, with 21 bases lying between them. Germline values: CDR1 MDHEN, CDR2 SYDVKM. In nucleotides, the CDR3 is TGTGCCAGCAGTTCCCCCCGTCACAGAACGGTACCTAACTATGGCTACACCTTC. Translating it yields CASSSPRHRTVPNYGYTF.

This clonotype was recorded many times. This chain connects TRBV6-1 to TRBJ2-7, with D tentatively TRBD1 or TRBD2 (5 bases each). V shed 8 bases and J shed 6 bases, with 29 bases lying between them. The CDR3 spans 17 residues. CDR1 and CDR2 (germline): MNHNS, SASEGT. The CDR3 loop is CASRGRPGKSPTGEQYF. As DNA, the CDR3 is TGTGCCAGCCGGGGCAGGCCAGGGAAGTCTCCTACGGGCGAGCAGTACTTC.

Many counts were recorded for this clonotype. The chain links TRBV11-2 to TRBJ1-2; D possibly corresponds to TRBD1 (5 bases). Germline values: CDR1 SGHAT, CDR2 FQNNGV. This CDR3 spans 15 amino acids. V lost 1 base and J lost 1, with 10 bases in between. The CDR3 DNA follows: TGTGCCAGCAGCTTAGGTCCAGGGCTTAACTATGGCTACACCTTC. Translated, it gives CASSLGPGLNYGYTF.

This clonotype has ten or more counts. This chain joins TRBV6-2 or TRBV6-3 and TRBJ2-7, with D perhaps matching TRBD1 or TRBD2 (6 bases each). The CDR3 totals 14 residues. Germline V gene data show CDR1 as MNHEY and CDR2 as SVGEGT. V lost 7 bases and J 2 bases, leaving 15 bases between the germline ends. CDR3 nucleotide sequence: TGTGCCAGCACTAGGGGGGACACCGCCTACGAGCAGTACTTC. It yields the protein CASTRGDTAYEQYF.

The chain links TRBV27 to TRBJ2-1; the D gene is possibly TRBD1 (6 bases). CDR3 length: 15 amino acids. CDR1 and CDR2 from the germline V gene are MNHEY and SMNVEV (reference sequence). V was clipped by 5 bases and J by 0 bases, with 11 bases between them. The CDR3 is CASSEKQGSYNEQFF. CDR3 coding DNA: TGTGCCAGCAGTGAGAAACAGGGCTCCTACAATGAGCAGTTCTTC.

This CDR3 reads CASSLVGTGGDTQYF. The CDR3 DNA reads TGTGCCAGCAGCTTAGTAGGGACAGGTGGAGATACGCAGTATTTT. This rearrangement joins TRBV7-9 to TRBJ2-3; 8 bases are shared with TRBD1. The CDR3 is 15 amino acids. After removal of 1 base from V and 5 bases from J, the junction contained 5 bases not matched to a gene. CDR1 SEHNR and CDR2 FQNEAQ come from the germline V gene (reference sequence). Drawing the rest from reference TRBV7-9 and TRBJ2-3, the complete variable domain is DTGVSQNPRHKITKRGQNVTFRCDPISEHNRLYWYRQTLGQGPEFLTYFQNEAQLEKSRLLSDRFSAERPKGSFSTLEIQRTEQGDSAMYLCASSLVGTGGDTQYFGPGTRLTVL.

The rearrangement uses TRBV5-1 and TRBJ2-3; 7 bases are a match to TRBD2. Germline CDR1 and CDR2: SGHRS and YFSETQ. CDR3 length: 16 amino acids. The junction had 11 bases not matched to a gene; V was cut back by 5 bases and J by 2 bases. The CDR3 coding sequence is TGCGCCAGCAGTCCTCAGGTAGCGGGTTACACAGATACGCAGTATTTT. This gives the protein CASSPQVAGYTDTQYF.

The table lists this clonotype with a few counts. The rearrangement links TRBV25-1 to TRBJ2-3; unclear D gene. Germline V gene data show CDR1 as MGHDK and CDR2 as SYGVNS. With 7 bases removed from V and 4 bases from J, the gap between germline ends came to 9 bases. This CDR3 has 12 amino acids. The CDR3 DNA reads TGTGCCAGCACGAGTTCGGCAGATACGCAGTATTTT. It yields the protein CASTSSADTQYF.

The chain uses TRBV18 and TRBJ2-5; 8 bases match TRBD2. Germline trimming cut 3 bases from V and 1 base from J; bases unmatched to any gene: 10. Per the germline V gene, CDR1 is KGHSH and CDR2 is LQKENI. The CDR3 runs 17 residues. CDR3 nucleotide sequence: TGTGCCAGCTCACCGCGCTTAGGTAGCGGGATCCAAGAGACCCAGTACTTC. Protein sequence: CASSPRLGSGIQETQYF.

This clonotype was counted ten times or more. V gene TRBV28 combines with J gene TRBJ2-5; D is perhaps TRBD1 (6 bases). The CDR3 is 13 amino acids. V lost 6 bases and J 2 bases, leaving 10 bases between the germline ends. The germline V gene has CDR1 MDHEN and CDR2 SYDVKM. CDR3 in amino acids: CASRAGAQETQYF. The CDR3 bases are TGTGCCAGCAGAGCAGGGGCACAAGAGACCCAGTACTTC.

This clonotype was seen only a few times. The chain employs TRBV7-9 and TRBJ2-3; D unclear. This CDR3 contains 13 residues. Germline V gene sequence: CDR1 SEHNR, CDR2 FQNEAQ (reference sequence). The V end lost 2 bases, the J end lost 4 bases, and 7 bases lay between the germline ends. For the CDR3, the DNA is TGTGCCAGCAGCTTACCCCCAGCAGATACGCAGTATTTT. Translating it yields CASSLPPADTQYF.

Many counts were recorded for this clonotype. The chain recombines TRBV30 with TRBJ1-2; a possible D gene is TRBD1 (5 bases). The germline V gene encodes CDR1 GTSNPN and CDR2 SVGIG (reference sequence). This CDR3 is 13 amino acids long. The V and J ends lost 4 bases and 8 bases respectively, with 17 bases between them. In DNA form, the CDR3 reads TGTGCCTGGACTTCTGGGACTCGCGACGGCTACACCTTC. This codes for CAWTSGTRDGYTF.

This clonotype occurred many times. The J gene is TRBJ2-7, the V gene TRBV7-2; 13 nucleotides align to TRBD2. J lost 8 bases, V lost 6 bases, and 7 bases had no gene match. Germline values: CDR1 SGHTA, CDR2 FQGNSA. CDR3 length: 14 amino acids. CDR3 nucleotides: TGTGCCAGCAGTCCAGGACTAGCGGGAGTGAAGCAGTACTTC. Amino acids: CASSPGLAGVKQYF.

This clonotype came up a few times. The rearrangement joins TRBV12-3 or TRBV12-4 to TRBJ2-1, with D perhaps TRBD1 (6 bases). Deletions cut 5 bases from V and 15 bases from J, with 17 bases between. CDR3 length: 12 residues. The CDR3 here is CASSLRDTTLFF. The CDR3 DNA follows: TGTGCCAGCAGTCTCCGGGACACAACCCTGTTCTTC.

The sample holds many counts of this clonotype. This chain joins TRBV7-4 and TRBJ2-1; TRBD2 agrees at 9 bases. CDR1 SGHVT and CDR2 SQSDAQ come from the germline V gene. V was clipped by 3 bases and J by 7 bases; unmatched bases: 7. The CDR3 is made up of 15 amino acids. The CDR3 DNA follows: TGTGCCAGCAGCTTTACAGCGGGAGGACGGAATGAGCAGTTCTTC. This sequence encodes CASSFTAGGRNEQFF.

About this clonotype: This may be a read error: a much more frequent sequence differs by one nucleotide. The chain has TRBV10-3 and TRBJ1-1; D call uncertain. Germline V gives CDR1 ENHRY, CDR2 SYGVKD. The CDR3 is 13 amino acids. V was shortened by 4 bases and J by 2 bases, with 8 bases between the two germline ends. CDR3 region: CAISVLGNTEAFF. CDR3 nucleotides: TGTGCCATCAGTGTGCTTGGCAACACTGAAGCTTTCTTT.

The J gene is TRBJ1-3, the V gene TRBV7-9; D ambiguous. With 2 bases removed from V and 0 bases from J, the gap between germline ends came to 11 bases. This CDR3 spans 16 amino acids. Germline values: CDR1 SEHNR, CDR2 FQNEAQ (reference sequence). CDR3 protein: CASSLTTGFSGNTIYF. CDR3 bases: TGTGCCAGCAGCTTAACAACCGGTTTCTCTGGAAACACCATATATTTT.

In this sample, this clonotype turned up a few times. This sequence joins TRBV7-9 and TRBJ2-3, with 13 bases identical to TRBD2. Trimming at V came to 3 bases and at J to 5 bases, leaving 14 bases not matched to a gene. The CDR3 loop spans 19 amino acids. Germline V gene sequence: CDR1 SEHNR, CDR2 FQNEAQ (reference sequence). This chain's CDR3 is CASSFGLDWTSGREDTQYF. DNA for the CDR3: TGTGCCAGCAGCTTTGGTTTAGACTGGACTAGCGGGAGAGAAGATACGCAGTATTTT.

This clonotype was recorded many times. The V and J genes are TRBV11-2 and TRBJ1-1; maybe TRBD1 (6 bases). Germline lookup yields CDR1 SGHAT and CDR2 FQNNGV. V was cut by 4 bases and J by 8 bases, with 8 bases left in between. The CDR3 covers 11 residues. Here the CDR3 reads CASSSDREAFF. The CDR3 DNA sequence: TGTGCCAGCAGCTCAGACAGGGAAGCTTTCTTT.

This clonotype was seen a handful of times. This chain connects TRBV27 to TRBJ2-2; 10 positions match TRBD2. The CDR3 length is 16 residues. V trimming: 5 bases; J trimming: 5 bases; junction bases outside the gene matches: 8. Per germline, CDR1 MNHEY and CDR2 SMNVEV (reference sequence). CDR3 amino acids: CASSDPGTSVTGELFF. The CDR3 nucleotides are TGTGCCAGCAGTGACCCCGGGACTAGCGTAACCGGGGAGCTGTTTTTT.

This clonotype was seen many times. This chain's CDR3 is CASSLRAYPSYNEQFF. The CDR3 DNA is TGTGCCAGCAGTTTACGCGCATACCCCTCCTACAATGAGCAGTTCTTC. This chain connects TRBV28 to TRBJ2-1; D remains ambiguous. The V gene lost 2 bases and the J gene lost 0 bases, with 11 bases spanning the gap. The CDR3 runs 16 residues. Germline CDR1 reads MDHEN; CDR2 reads SYDVKM.

This clonotype was seen many times. This sequence joins TRBV29-1 and TRBJ2-1; 15 bases match TRBD2. The CDR3 contains 20 residues. V was pared by 4 bases and J by 2 bases, with 15 bases of the junction left unmatched. Germline CDR1 and CDR2: SQVTM and ANQGSEA. This CDR3 reads CSVVRLPGLAGGRAYNEQFF. The CDR3 DNA reads as TGCAGCGTTGTCCGTTTACCGGGACTAGCGGGAGGTCGCGCCTACAATGAGCAGTTCTTC.

The V gene is TRBV6-1, the J gene TRBJ1-2; 9 nucleotides agree with TRBD1. The CDR3 runs to 14 residues. With 6 bases clipped from V and 3 bases from J, the junction kept 5 bases outside the gene matches. CDR1 MNHNS and CDR2 SASEGT come from the germline V gene. CDR3 coding DNA: TGTGCCAGCAGCCGCGACAGGGGGTACTATGGCTACACCTTC. Its protein is CASSRDRGYYGYTF.

This clonotype showed up many times. One junction end does not reproduce the germline sequence, and a read error may be involved. This chain links TRBV13 with TRBJ2-7; D gene unclear. In germline, CDR1 is PRHDT, CDR2 FYEKMQ (reference sequence). The CDR3 covers 16 residues. The CDR3 loop reads CASSLGPGHSSDEQYF. DNA for the CDR3: TGTGCCAGCAGCCTAGGACCGGGCCACTCGAGTGACGAGCAGTACTTC.

V gene TRBV9 combines with J gene TRBJ2-1, with 9 bases lining up with TRBD2. The CDR3 loop spans 18 amino acids. Germline CDR1 and CDR2: SGDLS and YYNGEE. V lost 0 bases to trimming and J lost 3 bases; unmatched junction nucleotides: 10. The DNA of the CDR3 is TGTGCCAGCAGCGTAGACCCCGTTGGTAGCGGGAGCTACAATGAGCAGTTCTTC. It specifies CASSVDPVGSGSYNEQFF.

This clonotype was detected a few times. The J gene is TRBJ1-2, the V gene TRBV27; D unresolved. Trimming took off 6 bases at V and 8 bases at J, with 10 bases between the two ends. This CDR3 has 11 amino acids. Germline assignment: CDR1 MNHEY and CDR2 SMNVEV (reference sequence). The CDR3 loop is CASRTPGGYTF. The DNA for the CDR3 is TGTGCCAGCAGAACCCCGGGGGGCTACACCTTC.

Many counts were recorded for this clonotype. This sequence joins TRBV7-2 and TRBJ2-7; TRBD1 might be the D (5 bases). Germline V gene data show CDR1 as SGHTA and CDR2 as FQGNSA. Trimming pared 2 bases from V and 2 bases from J, leaving 10 bases between. The length of the CDR3 is 14 residues. CDR3: CASSLTGLAYEQYF. For the CDR3, the DNA is TGTGCCAGCAGCTTAACAGGCTTAGCCTACGAGCAGTACTTC.

The V gene is TRBV20-1, the J gene TRBJ2-7, with 7 bases aligning to TRBD1. J gave up 6 bases and V 2 bases, and 7 bases lay outside the gene matches. Germline V gene sequence: CDR1 DFQATT, CDR2 SNEGSKA (reference sequence). The CDR3 runs to 13 residues. The CDR3 DNA reads TGCAGTGCTAGATACGGGACAGTAACCGAGCAGTACTTC. This gives the protein CSARYGTVTEQYF.